This T cell receptor beta chain was found in a study of blood T cell repertoires in COVID-19. The germline V gene encodes CDR1 SGHRS and CDR2 YFSETQ. V lost 1 base and J lost 4, with 14 bases in between. The CDR3 loop spans 15 amino acids. Method: immunoSEQ multiplex PCR; TCRdb's copy keeps in-frame clones and lacks some. The top ten hold 2% to 3% of the sample, which has about 75,000 clones, 74% seen once. This chain links TRBV5-1 with TRBJ1-1, with a tentative D call TRBD1 (5 bases). The sequenced sample consisted of peripheral blood. The receptor was isolated from a human donor with acute or convalescent COVID-19. The donor label of this sample is uncertain. This CDR3 reads CASSLSPGKITEAFF. The DNA for the CDR3 is TGCGCCAGCAGCTTGTCCCCAGGGAAGATCACTGAAGCTTTCTTT.